These 3 T cell receptor beta chains were all obtained from the same sample, sequenced in a study of CD8+CD57+ T cells in acquired aplastic anemia. The use of genomic DNA as template underpinned the TCR beta VDJ and CDR3 profiling. TCRdb reprocessed the reads via MiXCR and lists one record per CDR3 protein. The repertoire holds about 200,000 distinct CDR3 sequences, approximately 60% seen once, with around 58% in the top ten. By flow cytometry, patients selected for sequencing had shown an expansion of CD8+CD57+ cells. Sequencing was performed on sorted CD4+, CD8+, or CD8+CD57+ T cells (not recorded which) from PBMCs. These receptors all stem from a human donor with aplastic anemia.

The V and J genes are TRBV10-3 and TRBJ2-1; TRBD2 aligns across 10 bases. This CDR3 spans 15 amino acids. Trimming took 10 bases from V and 3 from J; bases not matched to a gene: 9. Germline V lookup: CDR1 ENHRY, CDR2 SYGVKD. CDR3 protein: CASSLAGGDYNEQFF. CDR3 nucleotide sequence: TGTGCCAGCAGCTTAGCGGGGGGCGACTACAATGAGCAGTTCTTC.

The CDR3 DNA reads as TGTGCCACCAGTGAGCAAATTGGGACAGATACGCAGTATTTT. This translates into CATSEQIGTDTQYF. V and J are TRBV24-1 and TRBJ2-3; D call uncertain. Per the germline V gene, CDR1 is KGHDR and CDR2 is SFDVKD. The CDR3 is made up of 14 amino acids. The germline V and J ends were trimmed by 4 bases and 3 bases, with 10 bases remaining between them.

The chain combines TRBV12-5 with TRBJ2-7; perhaps TRBD1 as D (5 bases). V shed 6 bases and J shed 3 bases, with 9 bases lying between them. The V gene's germline CDR1 is LGHNT and CDR2 FRNRAP. The CDR3 is 12 amino acids. The CDR3 DNA reads TGTGCTAGTGGCCGGACAATCTACGAGCAGTACTTC. As protein: CASGRTIYEQYF.